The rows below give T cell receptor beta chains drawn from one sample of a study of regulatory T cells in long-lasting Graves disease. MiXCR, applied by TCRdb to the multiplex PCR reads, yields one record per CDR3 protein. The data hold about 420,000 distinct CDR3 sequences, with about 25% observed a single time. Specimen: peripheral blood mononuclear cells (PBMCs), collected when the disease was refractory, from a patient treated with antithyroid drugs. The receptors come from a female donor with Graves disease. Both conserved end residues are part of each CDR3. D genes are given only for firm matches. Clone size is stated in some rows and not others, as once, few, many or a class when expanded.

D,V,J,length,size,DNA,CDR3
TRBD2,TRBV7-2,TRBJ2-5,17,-,TGTGCCAGCAGCTTAAGGGGGGCTAGCGGGAGAGGAGAGACCCAGTACTTC,CASSLRGASGRGETQYF
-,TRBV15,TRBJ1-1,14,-,TGTGCCACCAGCAGGTACAGGATCCACACTGAAGCTTTCTTT,CATSRYRIHTEAFF
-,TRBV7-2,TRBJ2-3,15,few,TGTGCCAGCAGCCCCTCCGGGAGCAAGACAGATACGCAGTATTTT,CASSPSGSKTDTQYF
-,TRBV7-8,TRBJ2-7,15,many,TGTGCCAGCAGCTTAATCGGGTTCAACGACTACGAGCAGTACTTC,CASSLIGFNDYEQYF
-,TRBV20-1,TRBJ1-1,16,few,TGCAGTGCTAGAGCCCTTGGGCAGGCAGCGAACACTGAAGCTTTCTTT,CSARALGQAANTEAFF
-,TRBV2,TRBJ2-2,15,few,TGTGCCAGCGGGGTGACAGGCCCGAACACCGGGGAGCTGTTTTTT,CASGVTGPNTGELFF
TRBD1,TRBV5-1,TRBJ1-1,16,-,TGCGCCAGCAGCCCAGGACAGGGAAAAACGAACACTGAAGCTTTCTTT,CASSPGQGKTNTEAFF
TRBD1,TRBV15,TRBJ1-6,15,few,TGTGCCACCAGCAGGACAGGGCAAGGAGATTCACCCCTCCACTTT,CATSRTGQGDSPLHF
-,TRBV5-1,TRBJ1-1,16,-,TGCGCCAGCAGTTCGGGGGGTGGACGGCTGAACACTGAAGCTTTCTTT,CASSSGGGRLNTEAFF
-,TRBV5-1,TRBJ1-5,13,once,TGCGCCAGCAGCTTACACAGGGATCAGCCCCAGCATTTT,CASSLHRDQPQHF
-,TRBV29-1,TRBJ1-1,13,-,TGCAGCGTTGGGGGGGGCGGGAACACTGAAGCTTTCTTT,CSVGGGGNTEAFF
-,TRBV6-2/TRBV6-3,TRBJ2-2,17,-,TGTGCCAGCAACGTTATAGGGGCCAGGGAGGACACCGGGGAGCTGTTTTTT,CASNVIGAREDTGELFF
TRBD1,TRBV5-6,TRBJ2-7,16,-,TGTGCCAGCAGCGAATTGGGACAGGGATTCTCCTACGAGCAGTACTTC,CASSELGQGFSYEQYF
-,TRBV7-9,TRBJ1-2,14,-,TGTGCCAGCAGCCCTCGGACAGAATTCTATGGCTACACCTTC,CASSPRTEFYGYTF
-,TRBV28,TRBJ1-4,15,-,TGTGCCAGCAGTCCTCTTGGGAAGGGTTGGGAAAAACTGTTTTTT,CASSPLGKGWEKLFF
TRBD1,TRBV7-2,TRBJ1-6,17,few,TGTGCCAGCAGCTTAGCGCAGGGGGCGCGCTATAATTCACCCCTCCACTTT,CASSLAQGARYNSPLHF
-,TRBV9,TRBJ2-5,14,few,TGTGCCAGCAGCGTAAGCTGGAGCGGAGAGACCCAGTACTTC,CASSVSWSGETQYF
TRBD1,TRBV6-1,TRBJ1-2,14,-,TGTGCCACCGGGGGAACAGGGGATTCCTATGGCTACACCTTC,CATGGTGDSYGYTF
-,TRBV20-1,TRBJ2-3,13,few,TGCAGTGGAGCGGGACAAAACACAGATACGCAGTATTTT,CSGAGQNTDTQYF
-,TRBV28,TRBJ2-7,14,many,TGTGCCAGCAGTTACCGGGATGGGCCCTACGAGCAGTACTTC,CASSYRDGPYEQYF
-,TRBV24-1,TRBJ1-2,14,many,TGTGCCACCAGTGATTTCGGCGGGGGCGACGGCTACACCTTC,CATSDFGGGDGYTF
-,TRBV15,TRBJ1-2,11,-,TGTGCCACCAGCAGAGATCTCAGCTACACCTTC,CATSRDLSYTF
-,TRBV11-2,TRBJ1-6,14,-,TGTGCCAGCAGGCCGGCCGGGACTTATTGGCCCCTCCACTTT,CASRPAGTYWPLHF
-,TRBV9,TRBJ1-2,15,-,TGTGCCAGCAGCCCAGAGGGCAAAGCTAACTATGGCTACACCTTC,CASSPEGKANYGYTF
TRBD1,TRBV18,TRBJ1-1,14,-,TGTGCCAGCTCACCGGTCAGGGGGCATACTGAAGCTTTCTTT,CASSPVRGHTEAFF
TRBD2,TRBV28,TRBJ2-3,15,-,TGTGCCAGCAGGAGAGCGGGAGCCGGCACAGATACGCAGTATTTT,CASRRAGAGTDTQYF
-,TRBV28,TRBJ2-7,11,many,TGTGCCAGCAGGCTTAATGACGAGCAGTACTTC,CASRLNDEQYF
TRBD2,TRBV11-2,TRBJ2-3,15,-,TGTGCCAGCAGCCTCGGACTAGCGGACACAGATACGCAGTATTTT,CASSLGLADTDTQYF
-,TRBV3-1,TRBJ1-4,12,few,TGTGCCAGCAGCCACCGGGATGAAAAACTGTTTTTT,CASSHRDEKLFF